Included here is one TCR beta chain sequence, with context. The data belong to a study of blood T cell repertoires in COVID-19. For the study at large: The United States, Italy and Spain supplied acute and convalescent COVID-19 samples. In each case, the material was cDNA or gDNA derived from T cells, B-cell-depleted T cells, or PBMCs.

V gave up 0 bases and J gave up 6 bases, with 10 bases separating them. There are 14 residues in the CDR3. Germline lookup yields CDR1 LGHNA and CDR2 YNFKEQ. Original processing notes: Estimation of nucleated cell counts was performed using reference gene primer amplification. The assay was immunoSEQ multiplex PCR, and TCRdb's table has in-frame clones only and misses some. V and J calls and clone size are those listed in that table; D and trimming were worked out from the DNA. Seen here are roughly 62,000 clones, around 85% observed once, and the top ten hold around 20%. This TCR came from a woman aged 80 or over with active or convalescent COVID-19. The chain is built from TRBV4-2 and TRBJ2-3; no definite D call. The sample taken for sequencing was peripheral blood. CDR3 sequence reads: CASSQEPPGDTQYF. DNA for the CDR3: TGTGCCAGCAGCCAAGAGCCTCCCGGGGATACGCAGTATTTT.